Listed below are T cell receptor beta chains from one sample, sequenced in a study of T cell changes during pregnancy in multiple sclerosis. Measured with immunoSEQ multiplex PCR; TCRdb has only the in-frame clones, and not every one. Among about 48,000 clones listed, roughly 88% were seen once. Sequencing used CD4+ T cells from peripheral blood mononuclear cells, obtained in the second trimester of pregnancy. The receptors were gathered from a female donor with multiple sclerosis, enrolled in a pregnancy study. The CDR3 runs from the conserved cysteine through the conserved F or W. A D gene is named only where the DNA matches it firmly. The listing skips clone size in some rows; elsewhere it reads once, few, many or a size class.

V gene: TRBV19
J gene: TRBJ2-3
D gene: .
clone size: .
CDR3 DNA: TGTGCCAGTAGTATGCTCGGACACCCACCTATAACAGATACGCAGTATTTT
CDR3 protein: CASSMLGHPPITDTQYF

V gene: TRBV5-4
J gene: TRBJ1-5
D gene: TRBD1
clone size: .
CDR3 DNA: TGTGCCAGCAGCCAACAGGGGGTCAATCAGCCCCAGCATTTT
CDR3 protein: CASSQQGVNQPQHF

V gene: TRBV4-2
J gene: TRBJ1-3
D gene: .
clone size: .
CDR3 DNA: TGTGCCAGCAGCCAGTTAGGACAGAACTCTGGAAACACCATATATTTT
CDR3 protein: CASSQLGQNSGNTIYF

V gene: TRBV30
J gene: TRBJ1-2
D gene: TRBD1
clone size: .
CDR3 DNA: TGTGCCTGGGGTGAAAACAGGGGGATAGGCTACACCTTC
CDR3 protein: CAWGENRGIGYTF

V gene: TRBV7-2
J gene: TRBJ2-1
D gene: TRBD2
clone size: .
CDR3 DNA: TGTGCCAGCAGCCCAGGACTAGCGGTGTACAATGAGCAGTTCTTC
CDR3 protein: CASSPGLAVYNEQFF

V gene: TRBV5-1
J gene: TRBJ1-1
D gene: .
clone size: .
CDR3 DNA: TGCGCCAGCAGCTTGGAGAGGCAGCCGATGAACACTGAAGCTTTCTTT
CDR3 protein: CASSLERQPMNTEAFF

V gene: TRBV7-9
J gene: TRBJ1-3
D gene: .
clone size: .
CDR3 DNA: TGTGCCAGCAGCTTACAGGACTCTGGAAACACCATATATTTT
CDR3 protein: CASSLQDSGNTIYF

V gene: TRBV11-3
J gene: TRBJ2-7
D gene: TRBD1
clone size: .
CDR3 DNA: TGTGCCAGCAGCCGCGGGACAGGGGGTACCTACGAGCAGTACTTC
CDR3 protein: CASSRGTGGTYEQYF

V gene: TRBV6-1
J gene: TRBJ1-3
D gene: TRBD1
clone size: once
CDR3 DNA: TGTGCCAGCGACAGGGGAGGAGGAAACACCATATATTTT
CDR3 protein: CASDRGGGNTIYF

V gene: TRBV2
J gene: TRBJ1-2
D gene: .
clone size: .
CDR3 DNA: TGTGCCAGCACTCCAGAAATTTCCTTTAACTATGGCTACACCTTC
CDR3 protein: CASTPEISFNYGYTF

V gene: TRBV2
J gene: TRBJ2-7
D gene: .
clone size: .
CDR3 DNA: TGTGCCAGCGGTTTGTTACAGGGAGCCAGCTACGAGCAGTACTTC
CDR3 protein: CASGLLQGASYEQYF

V gene: TRBV28
J gene: TRBJ1-3
D gene: TRBD1
clone size: .
CDR3 DNA: TGTGCCAGCAGTAGATCGGGACAGGGTGGAAACACCATATATTTT
CDR3 protein: CASSRSGQGGNTIYF

V gene: TRBV30
J gene: TRBJ2-7
D gene: TRBD1
clone size: .
CDR3 DNA: TGTGCCTGGAGTGTAGAGGGGGCCAACGAGCAGTACTTC
CDR3 protein: CAWSVEGANEQYF

V gene: TRBV7-3
J gene: TRBJ2-5
D gene: .
clone size: .
CDR3 DNA: TGTGCCAGCAGCTTTGATGGGCGGGACCAAGAGACCCAGTACTTC
CDR3 protein: CASSFDGRDQETQYF

V gene: TRBV28
J gene: TRBJ2-7
D gene: TRBD2
clone size: .
CDR3 DNA: TGTGCCAGCAGTCTTGGGACTAGCGGGCTCGACTCCTACGAGCAGTACTTC
CDR3 protein: CASSLGTSGLDSYEQYF

V gene: TRBV5-1
J gene: TRBJ2-3
D gene: .
clone size: .
CDR3 DNA: TGCGCCAGCAGCACGAACGGGTATAGCACAGATACGCAGTATTTT
CDR3 protein: CASSTNGYSTDTQYF

V gene: TRBV19
J gene: TRBJ1-5
D gene: TRBD1
clone size: .
CDR3 DNA: TGTGCCAGTAGTATGGTCAGGGGGAACAATCAGCCCCAGCATTTT
CDR3 protein: CASSMVRGNNQPQHF

V gene: TRBV28
J gene: TRBJ1-2
D gene: .
clone size: .
CDR3 DNA: TGTGCCAGCACCCCGTCGGGGTTGTATAACTATGGCTACACCTTC
CDR3 protein: CASTPSGLYNYGYTF

V gene: TRBV10-3
J gene: TRBJ1-2
D gene: TRBD1
clone size: .
CDR3 DNA: TGTGCCATCAGTGTGGACAGGAACTATGGCTACACCTTC
CDR3 protein: CAISVDRNYGYTF

V gene: TRBV5-1
J gene: TRBJ2-2
D gene: TRBD2
clone size: .
CDR3 DNA: TGCGCCAGCAGCCTTGAGCGGGAGGTTTTCACCGGGGAGCTGTTTTTT
CDR3 protein: CASSLEREVFTGELFF

V gene: TRBV5-4
J gene: TRBJ2-3
D gene: .
clone size: .
CDR3 DNA: TGTGCCAGCAGCTTGGACACAGGGAAAAGGGTTACAGATACGCAGTATTTT
CDR3 protein: CASSLDTGKRVTDTQYF

V gene: TRBV30
J gene: TRBJ1-1
D gene: .
clone size: .
CDR3 DNA: TGTGCCTGGAGCCGAAGGGGGTGGCTTACTGAAGCTTTCTTT
CDR3 protein: CAWSRRGWLTEAFF

V gene: TRBV10-3
J gene: TRBJ2-1
D gene: .
clone size: .
CDR3 DNA: TGTGCCATCAGCGCCCAGGGAAATGAGCAGTTCTTC
CDR3 protein: CAISAQGNEQFF

V gene: TRBV5-6
J gene: TRBJ2-1
D gene: .
clone size: .
CDR3 DNA: TGTGCCAGCGGTGACTCCTACCCGTCCTACAATGAGCAGTTCTTC
CDR3 protein: CASGDSYPSYNEQFF

V gene: TRBV4-2
J gene: TRBJ2-7
D gene: TRBD2
clone size: .
CDR3 DNA: TGTGCCAGCAGCCAAAGGGGATCGGCGGGAGCAGACGAGCAGTACTTC
CDR3 protein: CASSQRGSAGADEQYF

V gene: TRBV18
J gene: TRBJ1-4
D gene: .
clone size: .
CDR3 DNA: TGTGCCAGCTCACTGTATGCACAGACACCAGCAACTAATGAAAAACTGTTTTTT
CDR3 protein: CASSLYAQTPATNEKLFF

V gene: TRBV6-1
J gene: TRBJ2-3
D gene: .
clone size: .
CDR3 DNA: TGTGCCAGCATAGGTCGAGGGAGGAACACAGATACGCAGTATTTT
CDR3 protein: CASIGRGRNTDTQYF

V gene: TRBV5-8
J gene: TRBJ2-3
D gene: .
clone size: .
CDR3 DNA: TGTGCCAGCAGCCTAGCTGGTACGCAGTATTTT
CDR3 protein: CASSLAGTQYF

V gene: TRBV27
J gene: TRBJ1-5
D gene: .
clone size: .
CDR3 DNA: TGTGCCAGCAGTCAACAGGGTGGCAATCAGCCCCAGCATTTT
CDR3 protein: CASSQQGGNQPQHF